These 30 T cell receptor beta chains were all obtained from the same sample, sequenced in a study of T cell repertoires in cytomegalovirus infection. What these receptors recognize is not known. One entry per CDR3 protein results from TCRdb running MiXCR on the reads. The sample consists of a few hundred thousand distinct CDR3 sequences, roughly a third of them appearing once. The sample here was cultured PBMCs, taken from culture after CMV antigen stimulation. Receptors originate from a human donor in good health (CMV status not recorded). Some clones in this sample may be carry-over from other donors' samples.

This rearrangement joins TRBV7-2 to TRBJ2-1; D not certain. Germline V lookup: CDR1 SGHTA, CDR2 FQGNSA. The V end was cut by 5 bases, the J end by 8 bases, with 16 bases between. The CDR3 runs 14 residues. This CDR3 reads CASSPEGSADEQFF. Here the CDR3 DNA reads TGTGCCAGCAGCCCCGAAGGGTCTGCGGATGAGCAGTTCTTC.

CDR3 coding DNA: TGTGCCAGCAGCCAAACAGGGTTTAGGACTGAAGCTTTCTTT. Protein sequence: CASSQTGFRTEAFF. The chain carries TRBV7-2 and TRBJ1-1, with a tentative D call TRBD1 (6 bases). Between the trimmed V and J ends, which lost 5 bases and 5 bases, there was a span of 15 bases. This CDR3 has 14 amino acids. Germline V gene data show CDR1 as SGHTA and CDR2 as FQGNSA.

Here the CDR3 reads CASRGMRDFWTSGSSYEQYF. CDR3 DNA: TGTGCCAGCAGAGGAATGCGGGACTTCTGGACTAGCGGGAGCTCCTACGAGCAGTACTTC. This sequence joins TRBV6-2 or TRBV6-3 and TRBJ2-7; 13 nucleotides match TRBD2. Germline assignment: CDR1 MNHEY and CDR2 SVGEGT. J gave up 0 bases and V 6 bases, and 17 bases lay outside the gene matches. The CDR3 sequence is 20 residues long.

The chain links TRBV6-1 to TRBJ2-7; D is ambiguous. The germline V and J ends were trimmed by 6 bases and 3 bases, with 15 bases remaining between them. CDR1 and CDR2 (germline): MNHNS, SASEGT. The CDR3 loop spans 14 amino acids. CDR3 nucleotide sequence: TGTGCCAGCAGGGTAGTTCCTTTTGGCTACGAGCAGTACTTC. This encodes CASRVVPFGYEQYF.

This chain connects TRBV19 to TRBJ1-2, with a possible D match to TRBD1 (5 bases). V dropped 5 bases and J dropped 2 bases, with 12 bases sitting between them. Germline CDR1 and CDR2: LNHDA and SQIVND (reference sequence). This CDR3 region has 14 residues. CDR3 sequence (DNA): TGTGCCAGTAGTCCTCAGACAGTCAACTATGGCTACACCTTC. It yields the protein CASSPQTVNYGYTF.

As DNA, the CDR3 is TGTGCCAGCAGTTTACCGACCGGGACTAGCGGATCCTACAATGAGCAGTTCTTC. It codes for CASSLPTGTSGSYNEQFF. This chain uses TRBV28 with TRBJ2-1, with TRBD2 matching over 11 bases. The CDR3 runs to 18 residues. The V segment lost 2 bases and the J segment 1 base; nucleotides outside the gene matches: 7. Germline V CDR1 and CDR2: MDHEN, SYDVKM.

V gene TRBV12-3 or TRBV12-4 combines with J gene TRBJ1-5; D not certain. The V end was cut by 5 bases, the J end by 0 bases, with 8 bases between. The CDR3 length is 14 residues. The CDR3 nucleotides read TGTGCCAGCAGTCCCCAACATAGCAATCAGCCCCAGCATTTT. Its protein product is CASSPQHSNQPQHF.

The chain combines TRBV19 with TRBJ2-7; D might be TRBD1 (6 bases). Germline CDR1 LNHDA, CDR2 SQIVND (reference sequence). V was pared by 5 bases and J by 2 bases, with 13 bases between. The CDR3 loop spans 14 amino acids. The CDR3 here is CASSQPGATYEQYV. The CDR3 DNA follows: TGTGCCAGTAGTCAACCAGGGGCTACCTACGAGCAGTACGTC.

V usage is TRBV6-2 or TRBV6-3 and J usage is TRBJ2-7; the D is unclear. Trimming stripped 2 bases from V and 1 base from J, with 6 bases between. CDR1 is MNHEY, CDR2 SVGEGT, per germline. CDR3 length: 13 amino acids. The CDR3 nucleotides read TGTGCCAGCAGTTACCCAGCGTCCTACGAGCAGTACTTC. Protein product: CASSYPASYEQYF.

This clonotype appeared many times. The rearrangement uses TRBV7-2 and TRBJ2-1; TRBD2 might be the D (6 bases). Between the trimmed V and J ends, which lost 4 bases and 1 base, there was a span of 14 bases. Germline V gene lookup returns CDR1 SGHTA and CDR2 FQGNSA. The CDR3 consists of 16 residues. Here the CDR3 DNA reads TGTGCCAGCAGCTCAATGACTAGACTATCCTACAATGAGCAGTTCTTC. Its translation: CASSSMTRLSYNEQFF. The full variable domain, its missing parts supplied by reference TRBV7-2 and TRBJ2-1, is GAGVSQSPSNKVTEKGKDVELRCDPISGHTALYWYRQSLGQGLEFLIYFQGNSAPDKSGLPSDRFSAERTGGSVSTLTIQRTQQEDSAVYLCASSSMTRLSYNEQFFGPGTRLTVL.

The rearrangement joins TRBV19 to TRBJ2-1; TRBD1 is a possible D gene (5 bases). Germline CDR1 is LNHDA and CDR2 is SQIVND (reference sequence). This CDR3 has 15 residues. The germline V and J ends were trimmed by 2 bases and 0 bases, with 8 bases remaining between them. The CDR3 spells CASSISDSSYNEQFF. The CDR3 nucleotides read TGTGCCAGTAGTATAAGTGACAGCTCCTACAATGAGCAGTTCTTC.

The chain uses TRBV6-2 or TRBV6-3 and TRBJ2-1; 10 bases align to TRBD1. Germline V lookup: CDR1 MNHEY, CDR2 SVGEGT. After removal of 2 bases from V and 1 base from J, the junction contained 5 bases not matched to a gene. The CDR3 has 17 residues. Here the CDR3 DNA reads TGTGCCAGCAGTTACCACCGACAGGGGGCGTCCTACAATGAGCAGTTCTTC. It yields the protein CASSYHRQGASYNEQFF.

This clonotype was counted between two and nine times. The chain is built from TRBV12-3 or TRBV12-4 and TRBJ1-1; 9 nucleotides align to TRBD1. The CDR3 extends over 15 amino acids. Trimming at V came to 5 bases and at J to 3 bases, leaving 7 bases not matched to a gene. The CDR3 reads CASSLTGGKHTEAFF. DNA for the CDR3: TGTGCCAGCAGTCTGACAGGGGGAAAGCACACTGAAGCTTTCTTT.

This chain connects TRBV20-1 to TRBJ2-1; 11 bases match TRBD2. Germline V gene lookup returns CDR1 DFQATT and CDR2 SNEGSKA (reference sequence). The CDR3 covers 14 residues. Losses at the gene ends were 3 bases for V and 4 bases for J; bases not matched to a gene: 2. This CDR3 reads CSASRLAGYNEQFF. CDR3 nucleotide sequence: TGCAGTGCTAGTAGACTAGCGGGGTACAATGAGCAGTTCTTC.

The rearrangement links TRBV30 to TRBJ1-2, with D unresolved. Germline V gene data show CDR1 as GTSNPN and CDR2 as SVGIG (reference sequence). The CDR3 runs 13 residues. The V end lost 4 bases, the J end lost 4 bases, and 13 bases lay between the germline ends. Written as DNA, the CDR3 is TGTGCCTGGAACACAGTCGGAGCCTATGGCTACACCTTC. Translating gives CAWNTVGAYGYTF. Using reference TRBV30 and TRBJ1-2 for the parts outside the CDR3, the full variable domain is SQTIHQWPATLVQPVGSPLSLECTVEGTSNPNLYWYRQAAGRGLQLLFYSVGIGQISSEVPQNLSASRPQDRQFILSSKKLLLSDSGFYLCAWNTVGAYGYTFGSGTRLTVV.

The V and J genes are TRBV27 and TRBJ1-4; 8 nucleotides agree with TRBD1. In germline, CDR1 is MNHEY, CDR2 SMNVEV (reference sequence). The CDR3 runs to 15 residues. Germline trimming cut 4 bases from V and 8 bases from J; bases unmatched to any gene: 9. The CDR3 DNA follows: TGTGCCAGCAGTTCGTACAGGGGGATAGGGGAAAAACTGTTTTTT. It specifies CASSSYRGIGEKLFF.

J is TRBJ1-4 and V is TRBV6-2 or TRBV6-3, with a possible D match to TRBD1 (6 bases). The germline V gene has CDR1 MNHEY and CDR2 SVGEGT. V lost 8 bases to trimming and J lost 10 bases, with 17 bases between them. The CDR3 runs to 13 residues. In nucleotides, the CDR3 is TGTGCCAGCGGACAGCTTCAAGAGGGAAAACTGTTTTTT. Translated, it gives CASGQLQEGKLFF.

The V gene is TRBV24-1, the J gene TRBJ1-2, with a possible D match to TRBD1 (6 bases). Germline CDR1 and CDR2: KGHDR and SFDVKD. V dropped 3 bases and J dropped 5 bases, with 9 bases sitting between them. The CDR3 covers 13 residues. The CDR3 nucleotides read TGTGCCACCAGTGATCCAGGACAGTATGGCTACACCTTC. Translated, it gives CATSDPGQYGYTF.

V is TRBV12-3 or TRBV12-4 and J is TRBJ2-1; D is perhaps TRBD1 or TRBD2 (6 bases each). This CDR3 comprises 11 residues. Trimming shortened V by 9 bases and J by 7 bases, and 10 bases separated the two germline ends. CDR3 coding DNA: TGTGCCAGTAAAGGGGGGAATGAGCAGTTCTTC. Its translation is CASKGGNEQFF.

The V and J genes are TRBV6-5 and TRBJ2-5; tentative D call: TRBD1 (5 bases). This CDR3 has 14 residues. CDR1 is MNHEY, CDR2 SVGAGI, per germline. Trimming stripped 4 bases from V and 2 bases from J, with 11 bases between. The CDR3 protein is CASSLTRAQETQYF. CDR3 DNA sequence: TGTGCCAGCAGTTTGACCAGGGCACAAGAGACCCAGTACTTC.

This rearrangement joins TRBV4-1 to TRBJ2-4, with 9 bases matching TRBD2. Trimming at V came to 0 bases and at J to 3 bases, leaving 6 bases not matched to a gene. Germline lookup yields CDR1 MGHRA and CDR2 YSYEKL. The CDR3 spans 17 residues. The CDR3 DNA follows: TGCGCCAGCAGCCAAGATGTTGCGGGAGGGGTCAAAAACATTCAGTACTTC. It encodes CASSQDVAGGVKNIQYF.

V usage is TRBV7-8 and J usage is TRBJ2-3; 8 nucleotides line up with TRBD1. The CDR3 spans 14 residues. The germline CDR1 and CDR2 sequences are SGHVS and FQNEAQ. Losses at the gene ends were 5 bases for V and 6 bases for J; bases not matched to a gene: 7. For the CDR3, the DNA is TGTGCCAGCAGCGCCGGGACAGGAAGCGATACGCAGTATTTT. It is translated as CASSAGTGSDTQYF.

CDR3 in DNA: TGTGCCAGCAGTGAGGAATGGCTAGCGTCAAATGAGCAGTTCTTC. Protein product: CASSEEWLASNEQFF. J is TRBJ2-1 and V is TRBV2; weak D call: TRBD2 (6 bases). Trimming took off 3 bases at V and 7 bases at J, with 16 bases between the two ends. The CDR3 runs to 15 residues. From germline, CDR1 is SNHLY and CDR2 FYNNEI.

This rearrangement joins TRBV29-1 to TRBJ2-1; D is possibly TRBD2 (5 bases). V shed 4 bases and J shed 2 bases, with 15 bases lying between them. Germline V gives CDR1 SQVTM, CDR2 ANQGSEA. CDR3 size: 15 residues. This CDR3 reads CSVVTGPGAYNEQFF. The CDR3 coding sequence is TGCAGCGTTGTCACTGGGCCCGGGGCCTACAATGAGCAGTTCTTC.

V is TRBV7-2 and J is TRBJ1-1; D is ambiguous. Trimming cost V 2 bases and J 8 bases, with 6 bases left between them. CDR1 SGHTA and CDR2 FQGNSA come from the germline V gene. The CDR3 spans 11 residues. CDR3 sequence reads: CASSLYGEAFF. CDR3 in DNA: TGTGCCAGCAGCTTATACGGGGAAGCTTTCTTT.

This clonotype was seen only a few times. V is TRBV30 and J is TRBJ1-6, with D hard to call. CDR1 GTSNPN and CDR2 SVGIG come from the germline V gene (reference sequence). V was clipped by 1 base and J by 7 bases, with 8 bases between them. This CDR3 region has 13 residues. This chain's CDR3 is CAWSGQPNSPLHF. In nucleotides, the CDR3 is TGTGCCTGGAGTGGGCAGCCAAATTCACCCCTCCACTTT.

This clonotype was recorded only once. The CDR3 loop reads CASSQHDGANEQFF. CDR3 DNA: TGTGCCAGCAGCCAGCATGATGGGGCAAATGAGCAGTTCTTC. This chain uses TRBV12-3 or TRBV12-4 with TRBJ2-1; D perhaps matches TRBD1 (5 bases). CDR3 length: 14 amino acids. The V gene lost 6 bases and the J gene lost 7 bases, with 16 bases spanning the gap.

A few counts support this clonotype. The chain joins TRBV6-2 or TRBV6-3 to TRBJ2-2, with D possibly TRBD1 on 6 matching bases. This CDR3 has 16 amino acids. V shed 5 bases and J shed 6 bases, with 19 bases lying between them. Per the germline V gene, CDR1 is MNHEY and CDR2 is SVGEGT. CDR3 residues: CASSRPRLGAAGELFF. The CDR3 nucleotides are TGTGCCAGCAGTCGACCCCGGTTGGGGGCGGCCGGGGAGCTGTTTTTT.

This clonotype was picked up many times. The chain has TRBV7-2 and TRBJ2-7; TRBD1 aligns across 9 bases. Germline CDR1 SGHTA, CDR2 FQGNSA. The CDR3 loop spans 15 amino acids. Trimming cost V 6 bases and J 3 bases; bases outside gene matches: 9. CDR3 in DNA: TGTGCCAGCAGATCTAGGACAGGGGCCCTCTACGAGCAGTACTTC. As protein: CASRSRTGALYEQYF.

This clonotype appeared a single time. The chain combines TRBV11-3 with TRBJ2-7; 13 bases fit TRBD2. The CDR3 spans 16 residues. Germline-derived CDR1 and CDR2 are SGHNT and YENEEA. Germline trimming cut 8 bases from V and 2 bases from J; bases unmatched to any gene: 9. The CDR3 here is CASGHSGLAGTYEQYV. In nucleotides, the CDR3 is TGTGCCAGCGGCCACTCGGGACTAGCGGGAACCTACGAGCAGTACGTC.